This T cell receptor beta chain was obtained from a study of molecular identifiers for immune sequencing clone quantification. TCRdb re-analysed the PCR reads in MiXCR, keeping a single row per CDR3 protein. Seen here are under 650,000 distinct CDR3 sequences, about 20% observed once, and the top ten hold roughly 0.9%. Isolation of naive CD8 T cells was achieved by sorting on a CD8+CD4-CCR7+CD45RA+ phenotype. Concerning this clonotype: The antigen is unknown.

General study results and limits: Identical barcode-sharing TCR molecules could lead to underestimated sizes for highly expanded clones. Spiked Jurkat TCR RNA equivalent to one cell reportedly surfaced among over 850,000 naive cells.

In germline, CDR1 is SEHNR, CDR2 FQNEAQ (reference sequence). CDR3 length equals 14 residues. The V end lost 2 bases, the J end lost 6 bases, and 11 bases lay between the germline ends. This chain uses TRBV7-9 with TRBJ2-1; TRBD2 is a possible D gene (6 bases). Source material: naive CD8+ T cells from blood, with Jurkat cell RNA spiked in. The subset denotes: FACS-sorted CD8+CD4-CCR7+CD45RA+ naive T cells. The TCR originated in a human donor in good health. Some libraries in this study had Jurkat cell RNA spiked in. CDR3 protein: CASSLLDGGNEQFF. In nucleotides, the CDR3 is TGTGCCAGCAGCTTACTAGACGGGGGCAATGAGCAGTTCTTC.